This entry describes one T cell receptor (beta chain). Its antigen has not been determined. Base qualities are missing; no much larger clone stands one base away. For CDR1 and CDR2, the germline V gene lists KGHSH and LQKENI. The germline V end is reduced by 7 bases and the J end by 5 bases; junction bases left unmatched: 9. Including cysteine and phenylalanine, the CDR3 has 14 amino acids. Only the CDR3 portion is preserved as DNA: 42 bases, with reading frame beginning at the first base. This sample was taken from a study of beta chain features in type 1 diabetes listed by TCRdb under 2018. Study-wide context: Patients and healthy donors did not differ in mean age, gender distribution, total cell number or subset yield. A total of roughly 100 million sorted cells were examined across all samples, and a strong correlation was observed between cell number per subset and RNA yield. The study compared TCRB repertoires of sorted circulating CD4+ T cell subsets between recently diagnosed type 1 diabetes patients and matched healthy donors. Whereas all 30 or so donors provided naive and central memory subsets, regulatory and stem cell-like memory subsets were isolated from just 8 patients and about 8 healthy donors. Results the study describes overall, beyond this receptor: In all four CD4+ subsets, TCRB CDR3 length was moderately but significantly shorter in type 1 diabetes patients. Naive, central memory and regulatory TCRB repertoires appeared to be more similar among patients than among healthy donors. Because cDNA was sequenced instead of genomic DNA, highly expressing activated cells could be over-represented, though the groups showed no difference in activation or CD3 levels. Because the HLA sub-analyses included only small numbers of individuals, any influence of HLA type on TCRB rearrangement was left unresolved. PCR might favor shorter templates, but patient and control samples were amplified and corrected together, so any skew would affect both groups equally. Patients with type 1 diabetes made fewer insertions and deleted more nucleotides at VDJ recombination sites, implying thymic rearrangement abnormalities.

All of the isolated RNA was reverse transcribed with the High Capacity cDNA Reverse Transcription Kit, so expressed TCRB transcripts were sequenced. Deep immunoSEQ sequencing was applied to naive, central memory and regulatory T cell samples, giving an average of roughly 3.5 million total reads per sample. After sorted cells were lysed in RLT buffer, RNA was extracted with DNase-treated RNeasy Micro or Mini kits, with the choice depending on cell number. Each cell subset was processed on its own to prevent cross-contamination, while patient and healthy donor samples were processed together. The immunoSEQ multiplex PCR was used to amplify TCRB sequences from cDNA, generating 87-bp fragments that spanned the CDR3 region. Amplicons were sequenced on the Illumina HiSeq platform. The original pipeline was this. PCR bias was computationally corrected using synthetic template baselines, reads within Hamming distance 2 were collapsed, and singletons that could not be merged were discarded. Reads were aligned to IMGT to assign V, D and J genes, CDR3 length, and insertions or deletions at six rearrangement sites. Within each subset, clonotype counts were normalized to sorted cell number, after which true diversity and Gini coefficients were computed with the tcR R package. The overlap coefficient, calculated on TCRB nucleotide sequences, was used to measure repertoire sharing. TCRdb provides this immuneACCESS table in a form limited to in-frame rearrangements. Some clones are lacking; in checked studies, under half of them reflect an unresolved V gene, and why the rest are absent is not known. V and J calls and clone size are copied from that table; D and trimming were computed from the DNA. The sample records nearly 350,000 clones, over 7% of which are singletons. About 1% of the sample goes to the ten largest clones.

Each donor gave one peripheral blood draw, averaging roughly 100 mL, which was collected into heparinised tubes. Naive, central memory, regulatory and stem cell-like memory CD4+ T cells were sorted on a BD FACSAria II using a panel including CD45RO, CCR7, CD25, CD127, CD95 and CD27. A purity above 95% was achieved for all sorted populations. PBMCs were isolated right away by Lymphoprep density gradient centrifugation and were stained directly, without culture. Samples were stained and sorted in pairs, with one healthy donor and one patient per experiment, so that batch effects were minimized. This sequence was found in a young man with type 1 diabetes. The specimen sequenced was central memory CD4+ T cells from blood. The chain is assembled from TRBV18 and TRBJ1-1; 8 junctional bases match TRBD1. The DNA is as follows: TGTGCCAGCTATGGAGACAGGGGTGTGACTGAAGCTTTCTTT. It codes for CASYGDRGVTEAFF.